A selection of T cell receptor beta chains follows, all from one sample in a study of early T cells in non-severe SARS-CoV-2 infection. TCRdb recomputed calls from the 5' RACE reads with MiXCR, one row per CDR3 protein. In the table there are tens of thousands of distinct CDR3 sequences, around 16% of which are singletons. This sample comprised whole blood, obtained at baseline. Receptor source: an adult who was a healthcare worker with PCR-confirmed SARS-CoV-2 infection or an uninfected control (not recorded which). CDR3s include the opening cysteine and the closing phenylalanine or tryptophan. A D gene is named only where the DNA matches it firmly. Clone size, where shown, is once, few, many, or a class for clones that have expanded.

V	D	J	size	CDR3	DNA
TRBV7-9	NA	TRBJ1-1	NA	CASTSPQGITEAFF	TGTGCCAGCACCTCTCCGCAGGGGATCACTGAAGCTTTCTTT
TRBV29-1	TRBD1	TRBJ2-2	NA	CSVREGTGNTGELFF	TGCAGCGTCCGTGAAGGGACAGGGAACACCGGGGAGCTGTTTTTT
TRBV7-9	NA	TRBJ2-7	few	CASSLEEGYYEQYF	TGTGCCAGCAGCTTAGAAGAGGGGTACTACGAGCAGTACTTC
TRBV12-3/TRBV12-4	NA	TRBJ2-2	many	CASSLRQGGGELFF	TGTGCCAGCAGTTTAAGACAGGGAGGCGGGGAGCTGTTTTTT
TRBV7-9	TRBD2	TRBJ2-7	few	CASSVGGLAGAAYEQYF	TGTGCCAGCAGCGTTGGGGGACTAGCGGGAGCGGCGTACGAGCAGTACTTC
TRBV27	TRBD1	TRBJ1-1	NA	CASSRGGYTEAFF	TGTGCCAGCAGCAGGGGGGGGTACACTGAAGCTTTCTTT
TRBV20-1	TRBD2	TRBJ2-7	NA	CSASGGREPYEQYF	TGCAGTGCTAGCGGCGGGAGGGAACCCTACGAGCAGTACTTC
TRBV10-3	TRBD2	TRBJ2-1	few	CAISDAPRLAGSGHEQFF	TGTGCCATCAGTGACGCCCCCCGACTAGCGGGATCAGGGCATGAGCAGTTCTTC
TRBV10-2	NA	TRBJ2-1	few	CASSEKGLENEQFF	TGCGCCAGCAGTGAGAAAGGGTTGGAGAATGAGCAGTTCTTC
TRBV28	NA	TRBJ1-2	many	CASSLGVDGYTF	TGTGCCAGCAGTTTAGGGGTAGATGGCTACACCTTC
TRBV20-1	TRBD1	TRBJ2-4	many	CSAPPGGWNIQYF	TGCAGTGCGCCCCCAGGGGGCTGGAACATTCAGTACTTC
TRBV10-3	NA	TRBJ2-7	NA	CAISEYYPPYEQYF	TGTGCCATCAGTGAGTACTATCCCCCCTACGAGCAGTACTTC
TRBV7-9	NA	TRBJ1-2	few	CASSSTVLGIPGGYTF	TGTGCCAGCAGCTCAACCGTACTAGGAATACCGGGAGGCTACACCTTC
TRBV6-5	NA	TRBJ2-1	few	CASSYRGSYNEQFF	TGTGCCAGCAGTTATCGGGGCTCCTACAATGAGCAGTTCTTC
TRBV18	NA	TRBJ1-1	few	CASSPGGSPGVFF	TGTGCCAGCTCACCAGGGGGTTCCCCAGGGGTTTTCTTT
TRBV7-2	NA	TRBJ1-6	few	CASSFASKSPLHF	TGTGCCAGCAGCTTCGCGTCAAAATCACCCCTCCACTTT
TRBV7-9	NA	TRBJ2-3	NA	CASSRSGSGDTQYF	TGTGCCAGCAGCCGTTCCGGGAGCGGAGATACGCAGTATTTT
TRBV4-1	NA	TRBJ2-7	NA	CASSRLPAGEQYF	TGCGCCAGCAGCCGATTACCAGCGGGCGAGCAGTACTTC